The table lists the clone carrying this T cell receptor beta chain with a few counts. Antigen unknown. TCR beta CDR3 regions were amplified from RNA. Using the HTBI primer set, a first-round RT-PCR was run on the TCR CDR3. TCRdb reanalysed the multiplex PCR reads using MiXCR and keeps one entry per CDR3 protein. The table lists approximately 420,000 distinct CDR3 sequences, around 14% of them singletons. These data come from a study of T cells in Graves' hyperthyroidism and ophthalmopathy. Study results and caveats: Blood also showed most of the thyroid clonotypes that were expanded above 0.001.

This CDR3 is 14 amino acids long. The V segment lost 7 bases and the J segment 5 bases; nucleotides outside the gene matches: 10. CDR1 is DFQATT, CDR2 SNEGSKA, per germline (reference sequence). The sequenced material came from blood. The V gene is TRBV20-1, the J gene TRBJ2-2, with 7 bases fitting TRBD2. This TCR came from a woman aged 30 to 39 with Graves' hyperthyroidism. The chain's CDR3 is CSGSAGAGTGELFF. The CDR3 region has the DNA TGCAGTGGATCCGCGGGAGCGGGAACCGGGGAGCTGTTTTTT.